The subject of this entry is one T cell receptor (beta chain). The target antigen is unknown. The sample belongs to a study of OX40 agonist ivuxolimab in advanced cancers. Study-level information: Six ivuxolimab dose levels, 0.01 to 10 mg/kg, were given intravenously every 2 weeks. A history of anti-PD-1, anti-PD-L1 or anti-CTLA-4 therapy was acceptable, and about 37% had some. Patients enrolled in dose escalation were diagnosed with hepatocellular carcinoma, melanoma, renal cell or head and neck cancer. Regarding the study as a whole: Not determined was the antigen specificity of the expanded peripheral T cells.

The length of the CDR3 is 16 residues. Germline V gives CDR1 SEHNR, CDR2 FQNEAQ (reference sequence). The V end was cut by 3 bases, the J end by 0 bases, with 15 bases between. TCRdb's copy holds only in-frame clones and misses some; the assay was immunoSEQ multiplex PCR. In the table there are 60,000 to 70,000 clones, around 93% of which are singletons. The sequences come from CD4+ or CD8+ T cells sorted from blood, collected in a trial of the OX40 agonist ivuxolimab. The source of this sequence is an adult with an advanced solid tumor such as melanoma, head and neck, liver or kidney cancer. This sequence joins TRBV7-9 and TRBJ2-7; D might be TRBD2 (7 bases). The CDR3 nucleotides are TGTGCCAGCAGCTTTGGGGGCGGGGACTACTCCTACGAGCAGTACTTC. It codes for CASSFGGGDYSYEQYF.